These 14 T cell receptor beta chains came from one sample sequenced in a study of response to subunit inactivated influenza vaccine. TCRdb analysed the RT-PCR reads with MiXCR anew, one entry per CDR3 protein. Of 500,000 to 600,000 distinct CDR3 sequences listed, approximately 7.7% were seen once; the top ten hold 10% to 15%. The source material was PBMCs from blood, sampled roughly 24 months after vaccination. These receptor sequences come from a man aged 50-75 years who received an inactivated influenza vaccine.

The chain uses TRBV12-3 or TRBV12-4 and TRBJ2-2; a weak D match, TRBD2 (6 bases). The CDR3 spans 15 residues. The V and J ends lost 6 bases and 2 bases respectively, with 13 bases between them. As DNA, the CDR3 is TGTGCCAGCAGGGGAGGACTGTACAACACCGGGGAGCTGTTTTTT. Translated, it gives CASRGGLYNTGELFF.

The rearrangement joins TRBV6-2 or TRBV6-3 to TRBJ2-3, with TRBD2 matching over 11 bases. J was trimmed by 5 bases and V by 6 bases; bases with no gene match: 7. The CDR3 is made up of 15 amino acids. Germline V gives CDR1 MNHEY, CDR2 SVGEGT. The CDR3 loop is CASSQLAGAQDTQYF. The CDR3 DNA follows: TGTGCCAGCAGCCAACTAGCGGGAGCCCAAGATACGCAGTATTTT.

The chain recombines TRBV7-6 with TRBJ2-2; D unclear. This CDR3 is 17 amino acids long. Trimming stripped 3 bases from V and 4 bases from J, with 18 bases between. Germline lookup yields CDR1 SGHVS and CDR2 FNYEAQ. The CDR3 nucleotides are TGTGCCAGCAGCTTCTTCACCCCCCAAGGTGGCACCGGGGAGCTGTTTTTT. It specifies CASSFFTPQGGTGELFF.

This clonotype was detected a few times. The chain combines TRBV7-3 with TRBJ2-1; D may correspond to TRBD1 or TRBD2 (5 bases each). Trimming pared 5 bases from V and 11 bases from J, leaving 13 bases between. Germline V gives CDR1 SGHTA, CDR2 FQGTGA. This CDR3 has 12 amino acids. CDR3 amino acids: CASSRDGKQQFF. DNA for the CDR3: TGTGCCAGCAGCCGGGACGGGAAACAGCAGTTCTTC.

This clonotype was counted a few times. This chain's CDR3 is CASSSVGGLGDTQYF. The CDR3 DNA sequence: TGTGCCAGCAGCTCAGTGGGGGGACTAGGCGATACGCAGTATTTT. This chain joins TRBV7-9 and TRBJ2-3, with TRBD2 matching 8 bases. Germline V lookup: CDR1 SEHNR, CDR2 FQNEAQ (reference sequence). The trim removed 4 bases at V and 6 bases at J, leaving 9 bases unmatched. The CDR3 runs 15 residues.

J is TRBJ2-2 and V is TRBV5-5; unclear D gene. V lost 4 bases and J lost 10, with 14 bases in between. Germline loops: CDR1 SGHKS, CDR2 YYEKEE (reference sequence). This CDR3 has 13 residues. DNA for the CDR3: TGTGCCAGCAGCCCTAGTGGGGATGTGGAGCTGTTTTTT. This sequence encodes CASSPSGDVELFF.

With regard to this clonotype: The junction departs from germline at one end; a sequencing error may be responsible. CDR3 bases: TGTGCCAGCAGTTTTGGCCCTAGTAGCGGGAGGTTGTCAGATACGGAGTATTTT. Translating it yields CASSFGPSSGRLSDTEYF. The gene calls are TRBV27 and TRBJ2-3; TRBD2 agrees at 10 bases. The CDR3 covers 18 residues. Germline V gives CDR1 MNHEY, CDR2 SMNVEV (reference sequence).

The table lists this clonotype with a few counts. This chain links TRBV7-2 with TRBJ2-1; D is ambiguous. V lost 1 base and J lost 14, with 9 bases in between. This CDR3 is 11 amino acids long. Germline CDR1 is SGHTA and CDR2 is FQGNSA. The DNA of the CDR3 is TGTGCCAGCAGCTTAGGGCGTCGGGAGTTCTTC. Translation gives CASSLGRREFF. Looking up the rest from reference TRBV7-2 and TRBJ2-1 gives the full variable domain: GAGVSQSPSNKVTEKGKDVELRCDPISGHTALYWYRQSLGQGLEFLIYFQGNSAPDKSGLPSDRFSAERTGGSVSTLTIQRTQQEDSAVYLCASSLGRREFFGPGTRLTVL.

The gene calls are TRBV5-1 and TRBJ2-5, with 7 bases matching TRBD1. CDR1 is SGHRS and CDR2 is YFSETQ in the germline V gene. Trimming cost V 4 bases and J 5 bases; bases outside gene matches: 11. This CDR3 comprises 15 residues. The CDR3 nucleotides are TGCGCCAGCAGCACCTCCGGGACAGCGGCGGAGACCCAGTACTTC. This sequence encodes CASSTSGTAAETQYF.

This clonotype was detected ten times or more. This rearrangement joins TRBV29-1 to TRBJ1-5, with D unclear. Trimming pared 4 bases from V and 1 base from J, leaving 11 bases between. The CDR3 extends over 14 amino acids. CDR1 SQVTM and CDR2 ANQGSEA come from the germline V gene. The DNA for the CDR3 is TGCAGCGTTGCACCTACTGACAGCAATCAGCCCCAGCATTTT. Its protein product is CSVAPTDSNQPQHF. Complete variable domain (other parts from reference TRBV29-1 and TRBJ1-5): SAVISQKPSRDICQRGTSLTIQCQVDSQVTMMFWYRQQPGQSLTLIATANQGSEATYESGFVIDKFPISRPNLTFSTLTVSNMSPEDSSIYLCSVAPTDSNQPQHFGDGTRLSIL.

The table lists this clonotype with many counts. The CDR3: CASTMGRSNYGYTF. The CDR3 DNA reads TGTGCCAGCACCATGGGGAGGAGCAACTATGGCTACACCTTC. The V call is TRBV5-6, the J call TRBJ1-2; D call uncertain. V gave up 6 bases and J gave up 2 bases, with 14 bases separating them. Germline loops: CDR1 SGHDT, CDR2 YYEEEE. The CDR3 extends over 14 amino acids.

The table lists this clonotype with many counts. The chain couples TRBV6-1 to TRBJ2-1; 13 nucleotides line up with TRBD2. This CDR3 is built from 15 residues. In germline, CDR1 is MNHNS, CDR2 SASEGT. Trimming cost V 5 bases and J 5 bases; bases outside gene matches: 3. The DNA of the CDR3 is TGTGCCAGCAGTCAGACTAGCGGGGGGCACAATGAGCAGTTCTTC. It specifies CASSQTSGGHNEQFF.

CDR3 loop: CASSISKSGGRQYF. CDR3 coding DNA: TGTGCCAGCAGTATCTCCAAAAGCGGGGGCCGGCAGTATTTT. The chain is built from TRBV6-1 and TRBJ2-3; 8 positions agree with TRBD2. This CDR3 region has 14 residues. CDR1 and CDR2 from the germline V gene are MNHNS and SASEGT. The V gene end was trimmed by 5 bases and the J gene end by 11 bases; junction bases not matched to a gene: 12.

The V call is TRBV7-9, the J call TRBJ2-7, with D perhaps being TRBD1 or TRBD2 (6 bases each). The CDR3 runs to 13 residues. Germline V gene data show CDR1 as SEHNR and CDR2 as FQNEAQ (reference sequence). V was cut by 6 bases and J by 5 bases, with 14 bases left in between. CDR3 sequence: CASSRAGGHEQYF. CDR3 in DNA: TGTGCCAGCAGTCGGGCCGGGGGCCACGAGCAGTACTTC.